The 21 T cell receptor beta chains in this list originate from one sample, sequenced in a study of response to subunit inactivated influenza vaccine. MiXCR, run by TCRdb on the RT-PCR reads, gives a single entry per CDR3 protein. The data contain around 710,000 distinct CDR3 sequences, about 14% of them singletons. The sample here was PBMCs from blood, taken approximately 15 days before vaccination. The receptors come from a man aged 50 to 60 who received an inactivated influenza vaccine.

V usage is TRBV5-5 and J usage is TRBJ2-5; TRBD2 matches 9 bases. Germline V gives CDR1 SGHKS, CDR2 YYEKEE (reference sequence). The CDR3 contains 15 residues. The J segment lost 5 bases and the V segment lost 4 bases, leaving 9 bases of the junction unmatched. CDR3 in amino acids: CASSAGTSYRETQYF. For the CDR3, the DNA is TGTGCCAGCAGCGCAGGGACTAGCTATCGGGAGACCCAGTACTTC. Full variable domain (rest looked up from reference TRBV5-5 and TRBJ2-5): DAGVTQSPTHLIKTRGQQVTLRCSPISGHKSVSWYQQVLGQGPQFIFQYYEKEERGRGNFPDRFSARQFPNYSSELNVNALLLGDSALYLCASSAGTSYRETQYFGPGTRLLVL.

The chain links TRBV25-1 to TRBJ2-5; the D gene is possibly TRBD1 (7 bases). CDR3 length equals 14 residues. Germline CDR1 MGHDK, CDR2 SYGVNS. V gave up 1 base and J gave up 7 bases, with 13 bases separating them. CDR3 sequence reads: CASSESRQGGTQYF. The CDR3 DNA reads TGTGCCAGCAGTGAATCTCGCCAGGGGGGGACCCAGTACTTC.

This clonotype showed up just a few times. The CDR3 spells CASSYGHSRDETQYF. The CDR3 DNA reads TGTGCCAGCAGTTACGGGCATTCGAGGGATGAGACCCAGTACTTC. The chain recombines TRBV6-2 or TRBV6-3 with TRBJ2-5, with D tentatively TRBD2 (5 bases). Germline assignment: CDR1 MNHEY and CDR2 SVGEGT. The germline V and J ends were trimmed by 2 bases and 5 bases, with 15 bases remaining between them. The length of the CDR3 is 15 residues.

This clonotype has ten or more counts. This rearrangement joins TRBV28 to TRBJ2-1, with a tentative D call TRBD1 (6 bases). CDR1 MDHEN and CDR2 SYDVKM come from the germline V gene. V dropped 2 bases and J dropped 6 bases, with 11 bases sitting between them. The CDR3 has 14 residues. CDR3 region: CASSLGGHLNEQFF. The CDR3, as DNA: TGTGCCAGCAGTTTAGGGGGACACCTCAATGAGCAGTTCTTC.

Remarks on this clonotype: Relative to the germline gene, one junction end is altered; a read error may explain this. The J gene is TRBJ1-5, the V gene TRBV11-2; D ambiguous. CDR3 length: 13 residues. Germline V lookup: CDR1 SGHAT, CDR2 FQNNGV. The chain's CDR3 is CARSLDSARPQHF. Here the CDR3 DNA reads TGTGCCCGCAGCTTAGATTCCGCCAGGCCCCAGCATTTT.

The table lists this clonotype with a few counts. The rearrangement joins TRBV3-1 to TRBJ2-1; D gene unclear. CDR3 length: 14 amino acids. CDR1 and CDR2 from the germline V gene are LGHDT and YNNKEL (reference sequence). V dropped 5 bases and J dropped 3 bases, with 11 bases sitting between them. The CDR3 DNA sequence: TGTGCCAGCAGCTACCGGGCCCTCTACAATGAGCAGTTCTTC. It yields the protein CASSYRALYNEQFF.

The chain links TRBV29-1 to TRBJ2-5, with D unclear. CDR1 and CDR2 from the germline V gene are SQVTM and ANQGSEA. The V and J ends lost 3 bases and 1 base respectively, with 9 bases between them. The CDR3 consists of 13 residues. The CDR3 region has the DNA TGCAGCGTTGATCTGGCCAGCCAAGAGACCCAGTACTTC. It codes for CSVDLASQETQYF.

The V gene is TRBV10-3, the J gene TRBJ2-7; D is undetermined. The germline V gene has CDR1 ENHRY and CDR2 SYGVKD. V was trimmed by 8 bases and J by 3 bases, leaving 17 bases between them. There are 14 residues in the CDR3. The CDR3 reads CAIALHLRDYEQYF. CDR3 coding DNA: TGTGCCATCGCCTTGCACTTGCGAGACTACGAGCAGTACTTC.

This clonotype was counted at least ten times. V is TRBV20-1 and J is TRBJ1-1; D is unclear. The CDR3 length is 12 residues. Trimming left V 5 bases short and J 6 bases short, with 13 bases between. Germline V gene lookup returns CDR1 DFQATT and CDR2 SNEGSKA (reference sequence). The CDR3 nucleotides read TGCAGTGCTTACCAGAATATCGCTGAAGCTTTCTTT. Amino acids: CSAYQNIAEAFF.

The genes are TRBV12-3 or TRBV12-4 and TRBJ2-1; 11 nucleotides line up with TRBD1. V gave up 5 bases and J gave up 9 bases; unmatched junction bases: 9. CDR3 length: 15 amino acids. This CDR3 reads CASSNSGTGGAEQFF. The CDR3 DNA is TGTGCCAGCAGTAACTCCGGGACAGGGGGTGCTGAGCAGTTCTTC.

In its sample, this clonotype was seen a few times. The chain employs TRBV7-2 and TRBJ2-2; possibly TRBD2 for D (5 bases). The CDR3 length is 13 residues. V lost 5 bases, J lost 7 bases, and 11 bases lay in between. Per germline, CDR1 SGHTA and CDR2 FQGNSA. The CDR3 is CASSQVEGGELFF. CDR3 DNA sequence: TGTGCCAGCAGCCAGGTAGAGGGCGGGGAGCTGTTTTTT. Combining the CDR3 with reference TRBV7-2 and TRBJ2-2 gives the whole variable domain GAGVSQSPSNKVTEKGKDVELRCDPISGHTALYWYRQSLGQGLEFLIYFQGNSAPDKSGLPSDRFSAERTGGSVSTLTIQRTQQEDSAVYLCASSQVEGGELFFGEGSRLTVL.

The gene calls are TRBV28 and TRBJ2-1; 9 bases align to TRBD2. Germline V gives CDR1 MDHEN, CDR2 SYDVKM. V lost 8 bases and J lost 2; bases outside the gene matches: 4. This CDR3 has 14 residues. The CDR3 DNA reads as TGTGCCAGCTTCTTAGCGGGGGCCTACAATGAGCAGTTCTTC. Amino acid sequence: CASFLAGAYNEQFF.

V usage is TRBV5-1 and J usage is TRBJ2-3; D is undetermined. Trimming took 2 bases from V and 6 from J, leaving 13 bases between them. The CDR3 has 14 amino acids. The germline CDR1 and CDR2 sequences are SGHRS and YFSETQ. The CDR3 is CASSFTDLMDTQYF. CDR3 coding DNA: TGCGCCAGCAGCTTCACGGACCTTATGGATACGCAGTATTTT.

J is TRBJ2-5 and V is TRBV10-2; possible D gene TRBD1, 7 bases. Trimming cost V 2 bases and J 5 bases, with 21 bases left between them. Looked up from germline, CDR1 is WSHSY and CDR2 is SAAADI. The CDR3 covers 17 residues. CDR3 loop: CASSEPLQGRSRETQYF. The CDR3 coding sequence is TGCGCCAGCAGTGAGCCTTTACAGGGGAGGTCCAGGGAGACCCAGTACTTC.

This clonotype was seen more than once but under ten times. The chain has TRBV10-3 and TRBJ2-7; maybe TRBD2 (5 bases). CDR3 length: 14 residues. V lost 8 bases and J 2 bases, leaving 16 bases between the germline ends. Germline V gene sequence: CDR1 ENHRY, CDR2 SYGVKD. The CDR3 region has the DNA TGTGCCATCCCTCCTGGGCGGGCAACCTACGAGCAGTACTTC. It codes for CAIPPGRATYEQYF.

J is TRBJ2-1 and V is TRBV30, with D perhaps matching TRBD2 (6 bases). Germline CDR1 and CDR2: GTSNPN and SVGIG (reference sequence). Trimming removed 1 base at V and 8 bases at J, with 15 bases between. The CDR3 is 14 residues long. Here the CDR3 DNA reads TGTGCCTGGAGTGCCGGGGACTTTCCCTATGAGCAGTTCTTC. It translates to CAWSAGDFPYEQFF. Full variable domain (remainder filled in from reference TRBV30 and TRBJ2-1): SQTIHQWPATLVQPVGSPLSLECTVEGTSNPNLYWYRQAAGRGLQLLFYSVGIGQISSEVPQNLSASRPQDRQFILSSKKLLLSDSGFYLCAWSAGDFPYEQFFGPGTRLTVL.

V is TRBV7-9 and J is TRBJ2-7, with TRBD2 as a possible D gene (5 bases). CDR1 is SEHNR, CDR2 FQNEAQ, per germline (reference sequence). The CDR3 loop spans 13 amino acids. Trimming cost V 5 bases and J 1 base, with 9 bases left between them. The CDR3 sequence is CASSRAESYEQYF. CDR3 nucleotide sequence: TGTGCCAGCAGCCGAGCGGAATCCTACGAGCAGTACTTC.

This clonotype was counted a few times. The chain recombines TRBV12-3 or TRBV12-4 with TRBJ2-5; weak D call: TRBD1 (5 bases). This CDR3 is 14 amino acids long. V was clipped by 8 bases and J by 5 bases, with 18 bases between them. The CDR3 region is CASSMGHFGETQYF. The CDR3 coding sequence is TGTGCCAGCTCTATGGGGCACTTCGGGGAGACCCAGTACTTC.

The gene calls are TRBV7-8 and TRBJ2-5, with unresolved D. V was pared by 3 bases and J by 2 bases, with 13 bases between. The V gene's germline CDR1 is SGHVS and CDR2 FQNEAQ. CDR3 length: 15 amino acids. CDR3 in amino acids: CASSFDTLAQETQYF. As DNA, the CDR3 is TGTGCCAGCAGCTTCGATACATTAGCTCAAGAGACCCAGTACTTC.

This clonotype was found a few times. The chain is built from TRBV3-1 and TRBJ1-1; D gene uncertain. The CDR3 extends over 13 amino acids. Trimming cost V 5 bases and J 3 bases, with 10 bases left between them. Germline V lookup: CDR1 LGHDT, CDR2 YNNKEL (reference sequence). This CDR3 reads CASSTQVDTEAFF. The CDR3 coding sequence is TGTGCCAGCAGCACTCAAGTGGACACTGAAGCTTTCTTT.

This clonotype was observed a handful of times. The chain links TRBV2 to TRBJ1-5; D unresolved. The CDR3 length is 13 residues. Germline V gene sequence: CDR1 SNHLY, CDR2 FYNNEI. V was clipped by 3 bases and J by 4 bases, with 7 bases between them. CDR3 nucleotide sequence: TGTGCCAGCAGTGACGAAGTTAATCAGCCCCAGCATTTT. Translating it yields CASSDEVNQPQHF.